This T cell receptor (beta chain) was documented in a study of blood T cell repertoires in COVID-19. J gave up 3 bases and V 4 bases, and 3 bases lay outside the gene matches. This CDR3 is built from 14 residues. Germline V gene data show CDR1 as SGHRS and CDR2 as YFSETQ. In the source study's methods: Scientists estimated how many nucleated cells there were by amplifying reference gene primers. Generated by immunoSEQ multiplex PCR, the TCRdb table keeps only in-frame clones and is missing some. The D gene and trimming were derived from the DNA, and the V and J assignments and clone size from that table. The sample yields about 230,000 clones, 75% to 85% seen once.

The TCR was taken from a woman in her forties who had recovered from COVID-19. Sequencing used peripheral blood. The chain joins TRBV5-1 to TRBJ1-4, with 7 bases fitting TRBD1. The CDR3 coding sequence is TGCGCCAGCAGCAAGGGGGCAGCTAATGAAAAACTGTTTTTT. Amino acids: CASSKGAANEKLFF.